The TCR beta chain described here comes from a study of control samples from healthy donors and cancer patients. Data came from immunoSEQ multiplex PCR; TCRdb stores just in-frame clones and leaves some out. Here the sample spans roughly 76,000 clones, about 95% being singletons. The V gene's germline CDR1 is SGHTA and CDR2 FQGNSA. This CDR3 spans 12 amino acids. The V end lost 5 bases, the J end lost 4 bases, and 8 bases lay between the germline ends. The TCR originated in a woman aged 40 to 49 in good health. This chain uses TRBV7-2 with TRBJ2-5; D is unclear. Sequenced: blood. The CDR3 bases are TGTGCCAGCAGCGCTAGTGGAGAGACCCAGTACTTC. Translated, it gives CASSASGETQYF.